Following are 28 T cell receptor beta chains from one sample sequenced in a study of T-cell memory formation after mild COVID-19 (dated by TCRdb to 2020 to 2022). Library creation used 5' RACE. TCRdb names Illumina NovaSeq 6000 as the instrument used. Using fastp at Q25 and MiXCR, TCRdb reprocessed the public reads and kept productive beta chains. Entries are consolidated by CDR3 protein sequence, retaining the most common genes and DNA. The sample table holds tens of thousands of distinct CDR3 sequences, of which 9.3% were seen once. The top ten clonotypes cover around 1.1% of the sample. The sequencing input was PBMCs or a T cell subset sorted from them (not recorded which). These receptor sequences come from a man aged 18-30 years who had mild COVID-19 (a few samples of this study predate the infection). The sample titles of this study are shuffled in the database, so cell type and time point are left out; the donor was told from shared clones.

This clonotype was seen many times. This chain links TRBV20-1 with TRBJ1-5, with 7 bases identical to TRBD1. V was clipped by 3 bases and J by 0 bases; unmatched bases: 5. The CDR3 covers 15 residues. Germline lookup yields CDR1 DFQATT and CDR2 SNEGSKA (reference sequence). The CDR3 nucleotides are TGCAGTGCTAGTATACAGGGGAATAGCAATCAGCCCCAGCATTTT. Its translation is CSASIQGNSNQPQHF.

This chain uses TRBV7-9 with TRBJ2-1; D remains unclear. The V end lost 4 bases, the J end lost 6 bases, and 22 bases lay between the germline ends. Germline CDR1 and CDR2: SEHNR and FQNEAQ (reference sequence). This CDR3 comprises 17 residues. As DNA, the CDR3 is TGTGCCAGCAGCTCCCTCCCCGGGCTAATCGAGTCCAATGAGCAGTTCTTC. Translation: CASSSLPGLIESNEQFF.

This chain connects TRBV6-2 or TRBV6-3 to TRBJ1-2; possible D gene TRBD1, 5 bases. The CDR3 is 16 residues long. From germline, CDR1 is MNHEY and CDR2 SVGEGT. Between the trimmed V and J ends, which lost 7 bases and 4 bases, there was a span of 22 bases. The CDR3 DNA reads as TGTGCCAGCACCCCATTCCTCCAGACAGAATCCTATGGCTACACCTTC. It codes for CASTPFLQTESYGYTF.

This clonotype was detected ten times or more. V is TRBV15 and J is TRBJ2-7; 7 nucleotides line up with TRBD2. The CDR3 runs to 14 residues. The junction had 9 bases not matched to a gene; V was cut back by 8 bases and J by 2 bases. In germline, CDR1 is LNHNV, CDR2 YYDKDF (reference sequence). CDR3 protein: CATSRGEGTYEQYF. As DNA, the CDR3 is TGTGCCACCTCCCGGGGGGAGGGGACCTACGAGCAGTACTTC.

In its sample, this clonotype was seen many times. V is TRBV12-3 or TRBV12-4 and J is TRBJ2-1; TRBD2 matches 7 bases. This CDR3 comprises 18 residues. V dropped 5 bases and J dropped 0; count of bases not matched to a gene: 13. The CDR3 sequence: CASSALPGRGSSYNEQFF. The CDR3, as DNA: TGTGCCAGCAGTGCGCTTCCTGGGCGGGGGAGCTCCTACAATGAGCAGTTCTTC.

V is TRBV12-3 or TRBV12-4 and J is TRBJ2-3, with D possibly matching TRBD1 (5 bases). This CDR3 has 15 residues. Trimming took off 0 bases at V and 2 bases at J, with 9 bases between the two ends. The CDR3 here is CASSLAGAITDTQYF. The CDR3 DNA sequence: TGTGCCAGCAGTTTAGCAGGGGCGATCACAGATACGCAGTATTTT.

The CDR3 DNA is TGTGCCAGCAGCGGCCGGGAGGGATGGGAGCAGTACGTC. It yields the protein CASSGREGWEQYV. The chain links TRBV21-1 to TRBJ2-7; the D segment call TRBD2 is taken from the table without a DNA check. TRBV21-1 represents a pseudogene. This CDR3 comprises 13 residues.

This clonotype turned up a few times. The chain carries TRBV4-2 and TRBJ2-2, with TRBD1 identical over 8 bases. The ends lost 5 bases at V and 6 bases at J; junction bases unmatched: 5. This CDR3 has 14 residues. Germline V CDR1 and CDR2: LGHNA, YNFKEQ. Written as DNA, the CDR3 is TGTGCCAGCAGCTTGGCGACAGGGGCCGGGGAGCTGTTTTTT. Translation gives CASSLATGAGELFF.

This clonotype was recorded once. A clone one base away is much larger, so this may be a read error. This sequence joins TRBV5-1 and TRBJ2-2, with D possibly matching TRBD2 (6 bases). Germline V lookup: CDR1 SGHRS, CDR2 YFSETQ. Between the trimmed V and J ends, which lost 5 bases and 3 bases, there was a span of 14 bases. The length of the CDR3 is 15 residues. This CDR3 reads CASRRGEVYTGELFF. The CDR3 DNA follows: TGCGCCAGCAGGCGGGGCGAAGTGTACACCGGGGAGCTGTTTTTT.

In this sample, this clonotype turned up a few times. The chain combines TRBV9 with TRBJ2-1, with 11 bases identical to TRBD2. The CDR3 is 17 residues long. Germline V CDR1 and CDR2: SGDLS, YYNGEE. The V and J ends lost 0 bases and 7 bases, in that order; junction bases with no gene match: 9. The CDR3 sequence: CASSVGIAGGPSNEQFF. In nucleotides, the CDR3 is TGTGCCAGCAGCGTAGGGATAGCGGGGGGGCCGAGTAATGAGCAGTTCTTC.

Many counts were recorded for this clonotype. V gene TRBV7-9 combines with J gene TRBJ2-6; D is ambiguous. V lost 5 bases to trimming and J lost 11 bases, with 19 bases between them. Per germline, CDR1 SEHNR and CDR2 FQNEAQ (reference sequence). This CDR3 is 15 amino acids long. CDR3 sequence: CASSKRVSRNHVLTF. DNA for the CDR3: TGTGCCAGCAGCAAACGGGTATCCCGTAACCACGTCCTGACTTTC.

V is TRBV4-1 and J is TRBJ2-3, with a possible D match to TRBD2 (6 bases). The V end was cut by 1 base, the J end by 3 bases, with 11 bases between. The CDR3 runs to 15 residues. The germline V gene has CDR1 MGHRA and CDR2 YSYEKL. CDR3 loop: CASSQGGVSTDTQYF. The CDR3 DNA follows: TGCGCCAGCAGCCAAGGCGGGGTCAGTACAGATACGCAGTATTTT.

The chain is built from TRBV19 and TRBJ2-1, with D unclear. The V end was cut by 6 bases, the J end by 1 base, with 10 bases between. This CDR3 has 14 residues. Looked up from germline, CDR1 is LNHDA and CDR2 is SQIVND (reference sequence). CDR3 coding DNA: TGTGCCAGTAGGAGCGTGGAATCCTACAATGAGCAGTTCTTC. Encoded protein: CASRSVESYNEQFF.

This clonotype showed up many times. J is TRBJ2-2 and V is TRBV5-1; maybe TRBD1 (6 bases). V lost 4 bases and J lost 4, with 11 bases in between. Germline loops: CDR1 SGHRS, CDR2 YFSETQ. The CDR3 extends over 14 amino acids. In nucleotides, the CDR3 is TGCGCCAGCAGCCCCGGACAGTCCACCGGGGAGCTGTTTTTT. Protein product: CASSPGQSTGELFF. The full variable domain, completed using reference TRBV5-1 and TRBJ2-2, is KAGVTQTPRYLIKTRGQQVTLSCSPISGHRSVSWYQQTPGQGLQFLFEYFSETQRNKGNFPGRFSGRQFSNSRSEMNVSTLELGDSALYLCASSPGQSTGELFFGEGSRLTVL.

This clonotype was detected many times. This chain uses TRBV5-1 with TRBJ2-5; 7 bases align to TRBD1. The CDR3 spans 15 residues. Unmatched junction bases numbered 9, after V lost 4 bases and J lost 3 bases. Per the germline V gene, CDR1 is SGHRS and CDR2 is YFSETQ. The CDR3 DNA reads as TGCGCCAGCAGCGGAACCGGGACAGCTGAAGAGACCCAGTACTTC. Residues: CASSGTGTAEETQYF.

This clonotype was counted at least ten times. V and J are TRBV6-5 and TRBJ2-3; D may be TRBD1 (5 bases). Germline V lookup: CDR1 MNHEY, CDR2 SVGAGI. The CDR3 is 15 residues long. V was clipped by 2 bases and J by 9 bases, with 18 bases between them. DNA for the CDR3: TGTGCCAGCAGTTACGCTCTACCTAGAACAGGCACGCAGTATTTT. It is translated as CASSYALPRTGTQYF.

V gene TRBV7-8 combines with J gene TRBJ2-3; either TRBD1 or TRBD2 may supply D (6 bases each). Germline V gene sequence: CDR1 SGHVS, CDR2 FQNEAQ. This CDR3 spans 14 amino acids. The V and J ends lost 5 bases and 4 bases respectively, with 13 bases between them. The CDR3 DNA is TGTGCCAGCAGCCAAAACGGGGGCCCAGATACGCAGTATTTT. It translates to CASSQNGGPDTQYF.

This clonotype was observed at least ten times. DNA of the CDR3: TGCGCCAGCAGCTATTGGACAGGGACCCCCTACGAGCAGTACTTC. This sequence encodes CASSYWTGTPYEQYF. The V and J genes are TRBV5-1 and TRBJ2-7; TRBD1 agrees at 8 bases. From germline, CDR1 is SGHRS and CDR2 YFSETQ. The V segment lost 3 bases and the J segment 2 bases; nucleotides outside the gene matches: 7. The length of the CDR3 is 15 residues.

J is TRBJ2-1 and V is TRBV18; 9 bases line up with TRBD1. V lost 5 bases, J lost 5 bases, and 10 bases stayed unmatched. The CDR3 is made up of 16 amino acids. Germline CDR1 KGHSH, CDR2 LQKENI. The DNA of the CDR3 is TGTGCCAGCTCATACAGACAGGGGGGCCTGGACAATGAGCAGTTCTTC. Translation gives CASSYRQGGLDNEQFF.

V is TRBV28 and J is TRBJ2-7; 12 bases line up with TRBD1. The CDR3 consists of 15 residues. Trimming cost V 5 bases and J 6 bases; bases outside gene matches: 8. From germline, CDR1 is MDHEN and CDR2 SYDVKM. The CDR3 DNA reads as TGTGCCAGCAGTCGGGCCGGGACAGGGGGCACCGAGCAGTACGTC. Residues: CASSRAGTGGTEQYV.

This clonotype was seen only a few times. J is TRBJ2-2 and V is TRBV5-1; 7 bases agree with TRBD1. Germline trimming cut 4 bases from V and 3 bases from J; bases unmatched to any gene: 6. CDR3 length: 15 residues. Germline CDR1 and CDR2: SGHRS and YFSETQ. CDR3 amino acids: CASSAEQGHTGELFF. CDR3 coding DNA: TGCGCCAGCAGCGCGGAACAGGGGCACACCGGGGAGCTGTTTTTT.

Many counts were recorded for this clonotype. The chain combines TRBV5-1 with TRBJ2-3; TRBD2 agrees at 9 bases. The CDR3 sequence is 13 residues long. Per germline, CDR1 SGHRS and CDR2 YFSETQ. Unmatched junction bases numbered 2, after V lost 4 bases and J lost 5 bases. The CDR3 nucleotides read TGCGCCAGCAGCGTTAGCGGGGGAGATACGCAGTATTTT. Translation gives CASSVSGGDTQYF.

Ten or more counts support this clonotype. V and J are TRBV9 and TRBJ2-3; D is unclear. The V end lost 0 bases, the J end lost 0 bases, and 11 bases lay between the germline ends. CDR1 and CDR2 (germline): SGDLS, YYNGEE. This CDR3 comprises 16 residues. In DNA, the CDR3 is TGTGCCAGCAGCGTAGCCCCAGCGTTTAGCACAGATACGCAGTATTTT. Translated: CASSVAPAFSTDTQYF.

This clonotype was seen repeatedly, ten times or more. The chain uses TRBV20-1 and TRBJ2-1; D not certain. V lost 2 bases to trimming and J lost 15 bases, with 14 bases between them. This CDR3 contains 11 residues. Germline V gives CDR1 DFQATT, CDR2 SNEGSKA (reference sequence). CDR3 in DNA: TGCAGTGCTAGATCCGCTCAAAAGCGGTTCTTC. This translates into CSARSAQKRFF.

The V and J genes are TRBV6-6 and TRBJ2-7; 7 bases agree with TRBD1. V dropped 2 bases and J dropped 4; count of bases not matched to a gene: 2. Germline-derived CDR1 and CDR2 are MNHNY and SVGAGI (reference sequence). The CDR3 has 13 residues. The chain's CDR3 is CASSYDRAYEQYV. Here the CDR3 DNA reads TGTGCCAGCAGTTACGACAGGGCTTACGAGCAGTACGTC.

This clonotype turned up a few times. V is TRBV7-3 and J is TRBJ2-2; TRBD2 matches at 7 bases. With 5 bases clipped from V and 1 base from J, the junction kept 13 bases outside the gene matches. The length of the CDR3 is 18 residues. Per the germline V gene, CDR1 is SGHTA and CDR2 is FQGTGA. CDR3 sequence reads: CASSPNPLGGGNTGELFF. CDR3 sequence (DNA): TGTGCCAGCAGCCCGAACCCCTTAGGCGGGGGGAACACCGGGGAGCTGTTTTTT.

V gene TRBV9 combines with J gene TRBJ2-3; the match to TRBD2 covers 16 bases. Per germline, CDR1 SGDLS and CDR2 YYNGEE. The length of the CDR3 is 16 residues. V was pared by 5 bases and J by 5 bases, with 5 bases of the junction left unmatched. CDR3 sequence: CASRGLAGGPEDTQYF. Here the CDR3 DNA reads TGTGCCAGCAGGGGACTAGCGGGGGGGCCAGAAGATACGCAGTATTTT.

Notes on this clonotype: This may come from a read error, since a much larger clone is one base off. The genes are TRBV12-3 or TRBV12-4 and TRBJ2-5; 10 nucleotides line up with TRBD1. Trimming cost V 6 bases and J 4 bases; bases outside gene matches: 2. This CDR3 has 13 residues. In DNA, the CDR3 is TGTGCCAGCAGACGGGACAGGGGAGAGACCCAGTACTTC. The encoded protein is CASRRDRGETQYF.